This TCR beta chain is drawn from a study of identifying expanded T cells in peripheral blood. For this clone: Its antigen is unknown.

During the collection period, no donor immune events like infections were recorded. Study results and caveats: Differentially abundant clones: about 1.2 between replicates, roughly 16 at approximately two weeks, less than 25 at four. Approximately two-week clone count variance significantly increased as total template count grew.

This CDR3 contains 14 residues. Trimming removed 0 bases at V and 0 bases at J, with 4 bases between. The germline gives CDR1 SGHDT, CDR2 YYEEEE. The repertoire was sequenced with immunoSEQ multiplex PCR; TCRdb's copy has only in-frame clones and lacks some. The sample has 100,000 or so clones, roughly 91% seen once; the top ten hold less than 20%. The sequence was obtained from a person between 18 and 75 years old in good health. The V gene is TRBV5-6, the J gene TRBJ2-1; D unclear. The source material was blood. In DNA, the CDR3 is TGTGCCAGCAGCTTGGACATCTCCTACAATGAGCAGTTCTTC. Its translation is CASSLDISYNEQFF. Drawing the rest from reference TRBV5-6 and TRBJ2-1, the complete variable domain is DAGVTQSPTHLIKTRGQQVTLRCSPKSGHDTVSWYQQALGQGPQFIFQYYEEEERQRGNFPDRFSGHQFPNYSSELNVNALLLGDSALYLCASSLDISYNEQFFGPGTRLTVL.